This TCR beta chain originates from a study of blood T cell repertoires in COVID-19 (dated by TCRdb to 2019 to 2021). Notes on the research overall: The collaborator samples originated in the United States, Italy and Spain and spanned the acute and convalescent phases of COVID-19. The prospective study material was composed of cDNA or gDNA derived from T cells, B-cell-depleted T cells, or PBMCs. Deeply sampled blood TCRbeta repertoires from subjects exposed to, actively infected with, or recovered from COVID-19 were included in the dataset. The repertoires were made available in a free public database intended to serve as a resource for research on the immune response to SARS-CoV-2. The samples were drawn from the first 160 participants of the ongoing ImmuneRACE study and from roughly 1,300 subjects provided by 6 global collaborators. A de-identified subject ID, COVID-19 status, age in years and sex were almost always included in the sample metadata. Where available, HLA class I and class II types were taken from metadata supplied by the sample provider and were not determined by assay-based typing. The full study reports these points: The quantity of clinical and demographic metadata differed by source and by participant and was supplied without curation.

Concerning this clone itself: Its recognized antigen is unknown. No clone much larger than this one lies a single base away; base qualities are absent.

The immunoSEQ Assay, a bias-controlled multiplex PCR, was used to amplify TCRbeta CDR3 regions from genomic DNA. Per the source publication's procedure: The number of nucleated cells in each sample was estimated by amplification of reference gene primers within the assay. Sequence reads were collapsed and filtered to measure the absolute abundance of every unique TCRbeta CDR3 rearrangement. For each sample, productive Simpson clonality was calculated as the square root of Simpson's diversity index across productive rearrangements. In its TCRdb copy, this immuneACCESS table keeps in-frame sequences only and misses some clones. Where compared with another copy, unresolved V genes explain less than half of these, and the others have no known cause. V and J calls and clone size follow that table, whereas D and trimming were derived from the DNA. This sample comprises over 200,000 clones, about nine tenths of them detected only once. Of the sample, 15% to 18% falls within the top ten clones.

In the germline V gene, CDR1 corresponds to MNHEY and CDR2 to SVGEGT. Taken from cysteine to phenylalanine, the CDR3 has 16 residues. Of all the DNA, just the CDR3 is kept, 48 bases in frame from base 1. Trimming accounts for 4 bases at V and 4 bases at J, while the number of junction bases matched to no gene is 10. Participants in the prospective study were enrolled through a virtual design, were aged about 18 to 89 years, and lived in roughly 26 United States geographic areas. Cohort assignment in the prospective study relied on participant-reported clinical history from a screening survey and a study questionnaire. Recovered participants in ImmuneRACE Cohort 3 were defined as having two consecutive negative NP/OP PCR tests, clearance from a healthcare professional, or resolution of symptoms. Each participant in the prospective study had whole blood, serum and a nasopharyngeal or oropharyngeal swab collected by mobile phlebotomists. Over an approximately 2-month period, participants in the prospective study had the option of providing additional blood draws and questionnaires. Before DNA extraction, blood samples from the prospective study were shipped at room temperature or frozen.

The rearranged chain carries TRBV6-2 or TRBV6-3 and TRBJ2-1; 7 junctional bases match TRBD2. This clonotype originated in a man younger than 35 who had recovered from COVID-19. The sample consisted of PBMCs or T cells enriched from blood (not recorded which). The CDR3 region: CASSSFEGRGYNEQFF. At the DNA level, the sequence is TGTGCCAGCAGTTCGTTTGAGGGGAGGGGATACAATGAGCAGTTCTTC.